This entry is about one T cell receptor beta chain. The antigen is unknown. There are 15 residues in the CDR3. Germline CDR1 SGHNT, CDR2 YYREEE (reference sequence). The junction had 3 bases not matched to a gene; V was cut back by 2 bases and J by 3 bases. The data were obtained in a study of shared clonotypes between healthy human individuals. Whole-study context: Three plates were used per donor for CD4 naive, three for CD4 memory, two for CD8 naive and one for CD8 memory.

Produced via immunoSEQ multiplex PCR; TCRdb's table is partial and in-frame only. Of 2 million to 2.5 million clones listed, 80% to 95% are singletons. Study-level findings and limits: Generation probabilities of non-shared clonotypes were lower (relative to those shared by all four donors). Naive CD4 clonotype sharing across a handful of donors was approximately 5%.

Those who donated were healthy HIV-negative adults, with no recent acute infections or vaccinations reported. This receptor was identified in a man in his late teens or twenties in good health. Some clones in this sample may be carry-over from other donors' samples. Sequenced input: naive CD4+ T cells from PBMCs. Stated subset: CD45RA+ positively selected. This chain connects TRBV5-4 to TRBJ2-3, with 10 bases identical to TRBD2. This CDR3 reads CASSFPSGSTDTQYF. DNA of the CDR3: TGTGCCAGCAGCTTCCCTAGCGGGAGTACAGATACGCAGTATTTT.